A selection of T cell receptor beta chains follows, all from one sample in a study of somatic mutations in cytotoxic T cells in rheumatoid arthritis. Sequencing was performed with immunoSEQ multiplex PCR; in TCRdb, only in-frame clones are kept and a portion is missing. The sample lists about 10,000 clones; around four fifths were seen once. Sequenced sample: CD8+ T cells sorted from blood. These receptors all come from an adult with rheumatoid arthritis. Both conserved end residues are part of each CDR3. A D gene is named only where the DNA matches it firmly. Size is stated for part of the rows, as once, few or many counts, or as a class when the clone is expanded.

size | D | J | V | CDR3 | DNA
NA | TRBD1 | TRBJ2-2 | TRBV5-1 | CASSVGQGAGELFF | TGCGCCAGCAGCGTGGGACAGGGAGCCGGGGAGCTGTTTTTT
NA | TRBD1 | TRBJ1-5 | TRBV6-5 | CASSFQQGANQPQHF | TGTGCCAGCAGTTTTCAACAGGGGGCGAATCAGCCCCAGCATTTT
NA | TRBD1 | TRBJ2-7 | TRBV5-6 | CASRRTGVSYEQYF | TGTGCCAGCAGGCGGACAGGGGTCTCCTACGAGCAGTACTTC
once | TRBD2 | TRBJ2-2 | TRBV19 | CASSIMAGGGTGELFF | TGTGCCAGTAGTATAATGGCGGGAGGGGGAACCGGGGAGCTGTTTTTT
NA | NA | TRBJ1-1 | TRBV27 | CASSLSAVNTEAFF | TGTGCCAGCAGTTTATCGGCCGTGAACACTGAAGCTTTCTTT
NA | NA | TRBJ2-7 | TRBV6-1 | CASTSGRGFYEQYF | TGTGCCAGCACGTCGGGCAGGGGTTTTTACGAGCAGTACTTC
NA | NA | TRBJ1-1 | TRBV9 | CASSGMNTEAFF | TGTGCCAGCAGCGGAATGAACACTGAAGCTTTCTTT
NA | NA | TRBJ1-1 | TRBV2 | CASRDGTESLNTEAFF | TGTGCCAGCAGAGACGGGACGGAAAGTTTGAACACTGAAGCTTTCTTT
NA | TRBD1 | TRBJ2-7 | TRBV19 | CASSILQGAVEQYF | TGTGCCAGTAGTATCCTACAGGGGGCGGTGGAGCAGTACTTC
NA | NA | TRBJ2-7 | TRBV4-1 | CASSQDLSERGYEQYF | TGCGCCAGCAGCCAAGATTTGTCAGAAAGAGGCTACGAGCAGTACTTC
NA | TRBD1 | TRBJ2-7 | TRBV28 | CASSRGTGNYEQYF | TGTGCCAGCAGTCGGGGGACAGGGAACTACGAGCAGTACTTC
few | TRBD1 | TRBJ2-7 | TRBV2 | CASTGTGGYEQYF | TGTGCCAGCACCGGGACAGGGGGCTACGAGCAGTACTTC
NA | NA | TRBJ1-5 | TRBV6-1 | CASSDWGGASNQPQHF | TGTGCCAGCAGTGACTGGGGGGGGGCGAGCAATCAGCCCCAGCATTTT
NA | NA | TRBJ2-2 | TRBV9 | CASSVVQGQYTGELFF | TGTGCCAGCAGCGTAGTTCAGGGGCAGTACACCGGGGAGCTGTTTTTT
once | NA | TRBJ2-7 | TRBV19 | CASSSARYSYEQYF | TGTGCCAGTAGTTCCGCGCGGTACTCCTACGAGCAGTACTTC
NA | NA | TRBJ1-1 | TRBV6-5 | CASKNRAHHTEAFF | TGTGCCAGCAAAAACAGGGCGCACCACACTGAAGCTTTCTTT
once | NA | TRBJ2-4 | TRBV9 | CASSVATGVLDIQYF | TGTGCCAGCAGCGTAGCTACCGGGGTTCTAGACATTCAGTACTTC
NA | NA | TRBJ2-1 | TRBV6-5 | CASSYSGTSYNEQFF | TGTGCCAGCAGTTATTCAGGGACCTCCTACAATGAGCAGTTCTTC
NA | TRBD2 | TRBJ2-1 | TRBV7-6 | CASSYSSGSYNEQFF | TGTGCCAGCAGCTATTCTAGCGGCTCCTACAATGAGCAGTTCTTC
few | NA | TRBJ2-6 | TRBV13 | CASSLGGSNVLTF | TGTGCCAGCAGCTTAGGAGGGTCCAACGTCCTGACTTTC
NA | TRBD1 | TRBJ1-5 | TRBV27 | CASSSATGVQPQHF | TGTGCCAGCAGTTCTGCGACAGGGGTTCAGCCCCAGCATTTT
few | NA | TRBJ1-6 | TRBV4-2 | CASSQALTPSGSPLHF | TGTGCCAGCAGCCAAGCTCTGACCCCCTCGGGGTCACCCCTCCACTTT
NA | TRBD1 | TRBJ1-1 | TRBV29-1 | CSCSGQGSTEAFF | TGCAGCTGTTCGGGACAGGGGAGCACTGAAGCTTTCTTT
NA | NA | TRBJ2-2 | TRBV19 | CASTPDYYTGELFF | TGTGCTAGTACTCCGGACTATTACACCGGGGAGCTGTTTTTT
once | NA | TRBJ2-5 | TRBV9 | CASSPLGGGGETQYF | TGTGCCAGCAGCCCACTGGGGGGGGGCGGGGAGACCCAGTACTTC
NA | NA | TRBJ2-1 | TRBV9 | CASTGTATPYNEQFF | TGTGCCAGCACCGGAACAGCCACTCCTTACAATGAGCAGTTCTTC
NA | NA | TRBJ2-3 | TRBV7-6 | CASSLEGGLGTDTQYF | TGTGCCAGCAGCTTAGAGGGCGGGCTAGGCACAGATACGCAGTATTTT
once | NA | TRBJ1-1 | TRBV18 | CASSPNLAEAFF | TGTGCCAGCTCACCGAATTTAGCTGAAGCTTTCTTT
NA | TRBD2 | TRBJ2-1 | TRBV10-2 | CASSDVDGLVYNEQFF | TGCGCCAGCAGTGATGTTGATGGACTAGTATACAATGAGCAGTTCTTC
NA | NA | TRBJ2-2 | TRBV18 | CASSPPGGGAHTGELFF | TGTGCCAGCTCACCACCGGGCGGAGGAGCTCACACCGGGGAGCTGTTTTTT
NA | NA | TRBJ2-2 | TRBV25-1 | CASNFQGIGELFF | TGTGCCAGCAATTTCCAGGGAATCGGGGAGCTGTTTTTT
NA | TRBD1 | TRBJ1-2 | TRBV29-1 | CSVRGQVGKVNGYTF | TGCAGCGTTCGGGGACAGGTGGGAAAGGTGAATGGCTACACCTTC
NA | NA | TRBJ2-1 | TRBV27 | CASRDFYNEQFF | TGTGCCAGCCGGGACTTCTACAATGAGCAGTTCTTC
NA | TRBD2 | TRBJ2-2 | TRBV6-1 | CASSELAGGPGELFF | TGTGCCAGCAGTGAACTAGCGGGGGGGCCCGGGGAGCTGTTTTTT
NA | NA | TRBJ1-3 | TRBV5-3 | CARSLRVRYTIYF | TGTGCCAGAAGCTTAAGGGTGCGGTACACCATATATTTT
few | NA | TRBJ1-5 | TRBV7-2 | CASSSRTGQPQHF | TGTGCCAGCAGCTCACGGACTGGACAGCCCCAGCATTTT
NA | NA | TRBJ1-4 | TRBV5-1 | CASSSSPGTVNEKLFF | TGCGCCAGCAGCTCTTCCCCCGGGACTGTAAATGAAAAACTGTTTTTT
NA | NA | TRBJ1-5 | TRBV5-1 | CASSSRVQTYTYQPQHF | TGCGCCAGCAGCTCCCGGGTTCAGACATACACCTATCAGCCCCAGCATTTT
NA | TRBD1 | TRBJ1-2 | TRBV9 | CASSGNKQGSYGYTF | TGTGCCAGCAGCGGGAATAAACAGGGGAGCTATGGCTACACCTTC
NA | TRBD1 | TRBJ1-2 | TRBV7-3 | CASSLGGGQGAAGYTF | TGTGCCAGCAGCTTAGGGGGGGGCCAGGGGGCGGCTGGCTACACCTTC
NA | TRBD1 | TRBJ1-4 | TRBV30 | CAWRGQPNEKLFF | TGTGCCTGGAGGGGACAGCCTAATGAAAAACTGTTTTTT
NA | TRBD1 | TRBJ1-5 | TRBV7-8 | CASSQGASNQPQHF | TGTGCCAGCAGCCAGGGGGCGAGCAATCAGCCCCAGCATTTT
NA | NA | TRBJ1-1 | TRBV16 | CASSPIRAFDEAFF | TGTGCCAGCAGCCCGATCAGAGCGTTTGATGAAGCTTTCTTT
NA | NA | TRBJ2-2 | TRBV10-3 | CAISDEYTGELFF | TGTGCCATCAGTGACGAGTACACCGGGGAGCTGTTTTTT
NA | NA | TRBJ2-1 | TRBV7-9 | CASSLGDNEQFF | TGTGCCAGCAGCTTGGGAGACAATGAGCAGTTCTTC
NA | NA | TRBJ2-2 | TRBV5-4 | CASSPLEANTGELFF | TGTGCCAGCAGCCCCTTGGAAGCGAACACCGGGGAGCTGTTTTTT
NA | NA | TRBJ2-2 | TRBV7-9 | CASSNSRAGQNTGELFF | TGTGCCAGCAGCAACTCGAGGGCGGGGCAGAACACCGGGGAGCTGTTTTTT
once | TRBD2 | TRBJ2-1 | TRBV5-6 | CASSLGLEVHNEQFF | TGTGCCAGCAGCCTAGGACTAGAGGTCCACAATGAGCAGTTCTTC
few | NA | TRBJ2-4 | TRBV2 | CASSDSLSF | TGTGCCAGCAGTGATTCACTTTCCTTC
NA | TRBD2 | TRBJ2-3 | TRBV27 | CASSLTRLAGLTDTQYF | TGTGCCAGCAGTTTGACCAGACTAGCGGGGCTCACAGATACGCAGTATTTT
NA | NA | TRBJ2-1 | TRBV19 | CASSSGSSYNEQFF | TGTGCCAGCAGCTCGGGGTCTAGCTACAATGAGCAGTTCTTC
NA | NA | TRBJ2-7 | TRBV9 | CASSLMGGSSYEQYF | TGTGCCAGCAGCCTGATGGGGGGAAGCTCCTACGAGCAGTACTTC
NA | TRBD2 | TRBJ2-2 | TRBV6-5 | CASSYYLAGGGELFF | TGTGCCAGCAGTTACTATTTAGCGGGGGGTGGGGAGCTGTTTTTT
NA | NA | TRBJ1-6 | TRBV2 | CASSGNSPLHF | TGTGCCAGCAGCGGAAATTCACCCCTCCACTTT
few | NA | TRBJ1-4 | TRBV2 | CASSRTDEKLFF | TGTGCCAGCAGTCGGACGGATGAAAAACTGTTTTTT
NA | NA | TRBJ2-7 | TRBV5-4 | CASSEGFGGYEQYF | TGTGCCAGCAGCGAGGGGTTTGGTGGCTACGAGCAGTACTTC
NA | NA | TRBJ1-1 | TRBV11-2 | CAIRAGETEAFF | TGTGCCATTCGAGCTGGGGAAACTGAAGCTTTCTTT
once | TRBD2 | TRBJ2-2 | TRBV9 | CASSVGGSGRFAGELFF | TGTGCCAGCAGCGTAGGCGGCAGCGGGAGATTTGCCGGGGAGCTGTTTTTT
NA | NA | TRBJ2-1 | TRBV25-1 | CASSDLMSSYNEQFF | TGTGCCAGCAGTGACCTTATGAGCTCCTACAATGAGCAGTTCTTC